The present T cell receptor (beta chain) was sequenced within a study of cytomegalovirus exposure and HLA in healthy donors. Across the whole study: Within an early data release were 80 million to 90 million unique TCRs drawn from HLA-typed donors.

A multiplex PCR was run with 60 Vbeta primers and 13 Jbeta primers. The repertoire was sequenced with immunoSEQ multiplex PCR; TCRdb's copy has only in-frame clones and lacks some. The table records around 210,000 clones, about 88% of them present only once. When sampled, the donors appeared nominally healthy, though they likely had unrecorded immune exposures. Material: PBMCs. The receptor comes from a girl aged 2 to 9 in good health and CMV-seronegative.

The CDR3: CASRENGGNQPQHF. DNA for the CDR3: TGTGCCAGCAGGGAAAACGGGGGCAATCAGCCCCAGCATTTT. The chain links TRBV6-6 to TRBJ1-5; D is uncertain. The V end was cut by 6 bases, the J end by 2 bases, with 11 bases between. The CDR3 runs 14 residues. Germline assignment: CDR1 MNHNY and CDR2 SVGAGI (reference sequence).